Presented here are 22 T cell receptor beta chains from one specimen sequenced in a study of blood T cells in healthy people across ages. Using a J-beta primer mix together with a sample-barcoded 5' primer, a second PCR was run for roughly 6 to 12 cycles. Via MiXCR, TCRdb re-called the 5' RACE reads, giving one row per CDR3 protein. The data contain about 1.4 million distinct CDR3 sequences, around 55% of them singletons. Sequenced material: blood. These receptors originate from a man aged 18 to 29 in good health.

This clonotype was found once. This chain connects TRBV12-3 or TRBV12-4 to TRBJ2-1, with TRBD2 matching 10 bases. V lost 9 bases and J lost 8; bases outside the gene matches: 13. This CDR3 spans 15 amino acids. CDR3 residues: CASHTRAGGVDEQFF. CDR3 sequence (DNA): TGTGCCAGTCATACTAGAGCGGGAGGGGTTGATGAGCAGTTCTTC.

The chain employs TRBV4-3 and TRBJ2-4, with D possibly TRBD2 on 5 matching bases. The ends were cut back, 0 bases at V and 5 bases at J, with 11 bases in the middle. This CDR3 region has 15 residues. Germline V gene sequence: CDR1 LGHNA, CDR2 YSLEER. CDR3 residues: CASSQEGLLENIQYF. The CDR3, as DNA: TGCGCCAGCAGCCAAGAAGGGCTACTAGAAAACATTCAGTACTTC.

The chain uses TRBV9 and TRBJ2-7, with 9 bases identical to TRBD1. Germline-derived CDR1 and CDR2 are SGDLS and YYNGEE. V lost 3 bases to trimming and J lost 3 bases; unmatched junction nucleotides: 10. The CDR3 runs to 16 residues. CDR3 amino acids: CASSATRTGEVYEQYF. The CDR3 nucleotides are TGTGCCAGCAGCGCAACCCGGACAGGGGAGGTCTACGAGCAGTACTTC.

The gene calls are TRBV2 and TRBJ1-1; 7 bases align to TRBD1. CDR3 length: 15 residues. V lost 6 bases to trimming and J lost 1 base; unmatched junction nucleotides: 8. Germline-derived CDR1 and CDR2 are SNHLY and FYNNEI. The CDR3 bases are TGTGCCAGCAGGAGGGAACAGGGGCCGAACACTGAAGCTTTCTTT. This encodes CASRREQGPNTEAFF.

J is TRBJ2-5 and V is TRBV25-1, with a tentative D call TRBD1 (6 bases). The CDR3 has 15 residues. CDR1 is MGHDK, CDR2 SYGVNS, per germline. V lost 1 base and J 3 bases, leaving 12 bases between the germline ends. CDR3 in DNA: TGTGCCAGCAGTGAATCTGGACAGTTTGAAGAGACCCAGTACTTC. Amino acids: CASSESGQFEETQYF.

The chain recombines TRBV3-1 with TRBJ1-1, with D unclear. The CDR3 extends over 15 amino acids. V was cut by 4 bases and J by 2 bases, with 14 bases left in between. Germline V gene lookup returns CDR1 LGHDT and CDR2 YNNKEL (reference sequence). The CDR3 protein is CASSRESRFNTEAFF. CDR3 in DNA: TGTGCCAGCAGCCGCGAGAGCCGGTTTAACACTGAAGCTTTCTTT. Looking up the rest from reference TRBV3-1 and TRBJ1-1 gives the full variable domain: DTAVSQTPKYLVTQMGNDKSIKCEQNLGHDTMYWYKQDSKKFLKIMFSYNNKELIINETVPNRFSPKSPDKAHLNLHINSLELGDSAVYFCASSRESRFNTEAFFGQGTRLTVV.

This clonotype was found a few times. The V call is TRBV5-1, the J call TRBJ1-1; a possible D gene is TRBD1 (5 bases). V lost 5 bases to trimming and J lost 1 base, with 12 bases between them. The germline gives CDR1 SGHRS, CDR2 YFSETQ. The CDR3 covers 14 residues. The CDR3 nucleotides read TGCGCCAGCAGTACCGGGACGGGGAACACTGAAGCTTTCTTT. It encodes CASSTGTGNTEAFF.

CDR3 sequence (DNA): TGTGCCAGCAGCTTAGTAGCGGGGGCGGCAGATACGCAGTATTTT. It encodes CASSLVAGAADTQYF. V gene TRBV7-9 combines with J gene TRBJ2-3; 9 nucleotides line up with TRBD2. Germline lookup yields CDR1 SEHNR and CDR2 FQNEAQ (reference sequence). V trimming: 1 base; J trimming: 4 bases; junction bases outside the gene matches: 3. The CDR3 has 15 amino acids.

The chain combines TRBV29-1 with TRBJ2-4, with 8 bases matching TRBD2. Trimming at V came to 6 bases and at J to 4 bases, leaving 8 bases not matched to a gene. Germline V gene data show CDR1 as SQVTM and CDR2 as ANQGSEA. The CDR3 totals 14 residues. The CDR3 coding sequence is TGCAGCGTCGTGAGCGGGAGAGGTAAAAACATTCAGTACTTC. The encoded protein is CSVVSGRGKNIQYF.

The sample holds one count of this clonotype. At one end, the junction sequence differs from germline, possibly due to a read error. The chain has TRBV12-3 or TRBV12-4 and TRBJ2-1; 11 bases are a match to TRBD2. The CDR3 is 15 residues long. CDR3 DNA sequence: TGTGCCAGCAGGTTAGCGGGGGGGCTTGCCAATGAGCAGTTCTTC. Translation gives CASRLAGGLANEQFF.

The genes are TRBV4-1 and TRBJ2-7; D gene unclear. This CDR3 spans 14 amino acids. The V gene's germline CDR1 is MGHRA and CDR2 YSYEKL. The V end lost 1 base, the J end lost 5 bases, and 12 bases lay between the germline ends. The DNA for the CDR3 is TGCGCCAGCAGCCAAGCTAGAATATTAGACGAGCAGTACTTC. Its protein product is CASSQARILDEQYF.

This clonotype was picked up a small number of times. The V and J genes are TRBV20-1 and TRBJ2-2; 10 bases align to TRBD2. The CDR3 covers 16 residues. The ends lost 1 base at V and 4 bases at J; junction bases unmatched: 6. Germline CDR1 is DFQATT and CDR2 is SNEGSKA (reference sequence). CDR3 nucleotide sequence: TGCAGTGCTAGAGCAAGCGGGAGGGGAGGCACCGGGGAGCTGTTTTTT. Translating it yields CSARASGRGGTGELFF.

This chain links TRBV19 with TRBJ2-4, with a weak D call TRBD2 (6 bases). Trimming stripped 4 bases from V and 13 bases from J, with 14 bases between. The CDR3 contains 12 residues. Germline CDR1 reads LNHDA; CDR2 reads SQIVND (reference sequence). CDR3: CASSTTGEEQYF. CDR3 DNA sequence: TGTGCCAGTAGTACTACGGGGGAGGAGCAGTACTTC.

There are a few counts of this clonotype. V usage is TRBV7-2 and J usage is TRBJ2-1; either TRBD1 or TRBD2 may fit D (5 bases each). Trimming shortened V by 5 bases and J by 6 bases, and 20 bases separated the two germline ends. CDR3 size: 16 residues. Per germline, CDR1 SGHTA and CDR2 FQGNSA. CDR3 sequence (DNA): TGTGCCAGCAGCAACACCCGAGCCGGGGCCCCCAATGAGCAGTTCTTC. The encoded protein is CASSNTRAGAPNEQFF.

V gene TRBV7-8 combines with J gene TRBJ2-1; the match to TRBD2 covers 7 bases. V shed 4 bases and J 5 bases; nucleotides not matched to a gene: 14. This CDR3 is 17 amino acids long. CDR1 and CDR2 from the germline V gene are SGHVS and FQNEAQ. Here the CDR3 reads CASSSTPGRGRDNEQFF. The DNA of the CDR3 is TGTGCCAGCAGCTCAACTCCCGGGCGTGGGAGGGACAATGAGCAGTTCTTC. The full variable domain, with the rest looked up from reference TRBV7-8 and TRBJ2-1, is GAGVSQSPRYKVAKRGQDVALRCDPISGHVSLFWYQQALGQGPEFLTYFQNEAQLDKSGLPSDRFFAERPEGSVSTLKIQRTQQEDSAVYLCASSSTPGRGRDNEQFFGPGTRLTVL.

V usage is TRBV27 and J usage is TRBJ2-5, with D perhaps matching TRBD1 (5 bases). The DNA matches TRBJ2-7 better at its end, which makes the J call doubtful. Germline CDR1 MNHEY, CDR2 SMNVEV (reference sequence). The CDR3 length is 13 residues. In DNA, the CDR3 is TGTGCCAGCAGTCAGCGACAGCCATACGAGCAGTACTTC. Encoded protein: CASSQRQPYEQYF.

Only a few counts were recorded for this clonotype. The V and J genes are TRBV5-1 and TRBJ2-1; D is uncertain. This CDR3 comprises 13 residues. The germline V gene encodes CDR1 SGHRS and CDR2 YFSETQ. V shed 1 base and J shed 9 bases, with 11 bases lying between them. The DNA for the CDR3 is TGCGCCAGCAGCTTGACAATAAGGAGTGAGCAGTTCTTC. This translates into CASSLTIRSEQFF.

Concerning this clonotype: The germline gene is not matched at one end of the junction; a read error may be the cause. The CDR3 region has the DNA TGTGCCAGTAGTGATAGGAGAGGGACCCAGTACTTC. Encoded protein: CASSDRRGTQYF. The chain recombines TRBV25-1 with TRBJ2-5; no firm D call. Germline V gives CDR1 MGHDK, CDR2 SYGVNS. This CDR3 contains 12 residues.

The table lists this clonotype with a count of one. This chain connects TRBV27 to TRBJ2-7; 7 nucleotides agree with TRBD2. The V and J ends lost 6 bases and 7 bases, in that order; junction bases with no gene match: 18. This CDR3 comprises 16 residues. Germline V gene sequence: CDR1 MNHEY, CDR2 SMNVEV (reference sequence). CDR3 sequence reads: CASSNYVLRGEGEQYF. The CDR3 region has the DNA TGTGCCAGCAGCAACTACGTCCTACGGGGGGAGGGGGAGCAGTACTTC.

This sequence joins TRBV9 and TRBJ2-2; 7 bases align to TRBD1. The ends lost 3 bases at V and 6 bases at J; junction bases unmatched: 8. Per germline, CDR1 SGDLS and CDR2 YYNGEE. CDR3 length equals 15 residues. Written as DNA, the CDR3 is TGTGCCAGCAGCGCCGGACAGGTCATTCCCGGGGAGCTGTTTTTT. Protein product: CASSAGQVIPGELFF.

This clonotype has more than one count but fewer than ten. The genes are TRBV20-1 and TRBJ2-3, with D tentatively TRBD2 (5 bases). Trimming took 3 bases from V and 8 from J, leaving 18 bases between them. There are 14 residues in the CDR3. Germline V gives CDR1 DFQATT, CDR2 SNEGSKA (reference sequence). In nucleotides, the CDR3 is TGCAGTGCTAGTCGGCGGGCACGTGATGGTACGCAGTATTTT. Translation gives CSASRRARDGTQYF.

The chain couples TRBV29-1 to TRBJ1-2, with a possible D match to TRBD1 (5 bases). CDR1 and CDR2 (germline): SQVTM, ANQGSEA. The CDR3 runs to 16 residues. V dropped 5 bases and J dropped 2 bases, with 21 bases sitting between them. The CDR3 spells CSVTTSFRVRNYGYTF. In nucleotides, the CDR3 is TGCAGCGTTACCACCTCTTTCAGGGTTAGGAACTATGGCTACACCTTC.